Each of the 11 T cell receptor beta chains below was sequenced from the same sample in a study of coeliac disease. What these receptors recognize is not known. General study results and limits: Active celiac intraepithelial and lamina propria samples had lower TRB and TRG clonality than control samples.

Method: immunoSEQ multiplex PCR; TCRdb's copy keeps in-frame clones and lacks some. The table records some 4,300 clones, approximately 73% of them present only once. The sequencing sample was made of intraepithelial lymphocytes from the gut. These receptors originate from a woman aged 18-30 years with active celiac disease.

The genes are TRBV2 and TRBJ2-4, with D possibly TRBD2 on 6 matching bases. Trimming removed 4 bases from V and 2 bases from J, with 15 bases in between. Germline-derived CDR1 and CDR2 are SNHLY and FYNNEI. The CDR3 runs 16 residues. CDR3 coding DNA: TGTGCCAGCAGTGGACCCGAGGCGGGGACCAAAAACATTCAGTACTTC. It codes for CASSGPEAGTKNIQYF.

This clone is labeled as medium-sized. The chain employs TRBV19 and TRBJ1-5, with D unresolved. Germline V gives CDR1 LNHDA, CDR2 SQIVND (reference sequence). The CDR3 sequence is 13 residues long. V lost 5 bases and J lost 4, with 9 bases in between. The CDR3 protein is CASSYSGNQPQHF. Written as DNA, the CDR3 is TGTGCCAGTAGTTATTCGGGTAATCAGCCCCAGCATTTT.

As to this clone: Mismatch with germline at one junction end may stem from a read error. V is TRBV10-1 and J is TRBJ1-5; D is perhaps TRBD1 (6 bases). The CDR3 extends over 10 amino acids. The germline V gene encodes CDR1 WNHNN and CDR2 SYGVQD (reference sequence). The CDR3 region is CASRYRVRNF. CDR3 nucleotides: TGCGCCAGCAGATACAGGGTCCGTAATTTT.

CDR3 in amino acids: CASSLTGTGANVLTF. CDR3 bases: TGCGCCAGCAGCTTGACAGGGACAGGGGCCAACGTCCTGACTTTC. This chain uses TRBV5-1 with TRBJ2-6; TRBD1 is a possible D gene (6 bases). Per germline, CDR1 SGHRS and CDR2 YFSETQ. Trimming pared 1 base from V and 4 bases from J, leaving 9 bases between. The CDR3 covers 15 residues.

The chain links TRBV18 to TRBJ1-2; D is possibly TRBD1 (5 bases). Between the trimmed V and J ends, which lost 3 bases and 5 bases, there was a span of 16 bases. From germline, CDR1 is KGHSH and CDR2 LQKENI. The CDR3 is 15 amino acids. In DNA form, the CDR3 reads TGTGCCAGCTCACCCCGGGGGACGGTGGAGTATGGCTACACCTTC. Its protein is CASSPRGTVEYGYTF.

This clone has just a few counts. This sample also contains other DNA sequences that code for the same CDR3. V usage is TRBV4-2 and J usage is TRBJ2-1, with 9 bases aligning to TRBD1. The CDR3 extends over 14 amino acids. Germline-derived CDR1 and CDR2 are LGHNA and YNFKEQ. The junction had 3 bases not matched to a gene; V was cut back by 3 bases and J by 6 bases. The CDR3 nucleotides read TGTGCCAGCAGCCAGGAGGGACAGGGCAATGAGCAGTTCTTC. Translated: CASSQEGQGNEQFF.

This sequence joins TRBV27 and TRBJ1-1; the D gene is possibly TRBD1 (6 bases). The germline V and J ends were trimmed by 5 bases and 0 bases, with 13 bases remaining between them. The CDR3 covers 15 residues. The germline V gene has CDR1 MNHEY and CDR2 SMNVEV (reference sequence). CDR3 DNA sequence: TGTGCCAGCAGTAAATACAGGGTCGTGAACACTGAAGCTTTCTTT. It yields the protein CASSKYRVVNTEAFF.

The rearrangement joins TRBV29-1 to TRBJ1-3, with D tentatively TRBD1 (6 bases). The germline V gene has CDR1 SQVTM and CDR2 ANQGSEA. The CDR3 loop spans 14 amino acids. V lost 5 bases and J 2 bases, leaving 13 bases between the germline ends. The CDR3 reads CSVIAGDAGNTIYF. The CDR3 coding sequence is TGCAGCGTTATAGCAGGGGACGCTGGAAACACCATATATTTT.

This chain connects TRBV14 to TRBJ2-1; D might be TRBD1 (5 bases). Germline V lookup: CDR1 SGHDN, CDR2 FVKESK. The CDR3 sequence is 17 residues long. V dropped 2 bases and J dropped 3 bases, with 17 bases sitting between them. CDR3 in amino acids: CASSQLKDTRHYNEQFF. The CDR3 bases are TGTGCCAGCAGCCAATTGAAGGACACCAGACACTACAATGAGCAGTTCTTC.

This clone was found a few times. This chain joins TRBV4-1 and TRBJ1-1; D is undetermined. The CDR3 spans 14 residues. The germline V gene has CDR1 MGHRA and CDR2 YSYEKL. Deletions cut 1 base from V and 7 bases from J, with 13 bases between. CDR3 bases: TGCGCCAGCAGCCAAGTTTGGGCCTTAGATGAAGCTTTCTTT. It yields the protein CASSQVWALDEAFF.

The V gene is TRBV7-2, the J gene TRBJ2-5; a weak D match, TRBD2 (5 bases). Germline assignment: CDR1 SGHTA and CDR2 FQGNSA. V gave up 1 base and J gave up 7 bases, with 16 bases separating them. The CDR3 runs 15 residues. In DNA, the CDR3 is TGTGCCAGCAGCTTAGACGTGGGGTTTGGGAGGACCCAGTACTTC. The encoded protein is CASSLDVGFGRTQYF.